A selection of T cell receptor beta chains follows, all from one sample in a study of beta chain features in type 1 diabetes. Data came from immunoSEQ multiplex PCR; TCRdb stores just in-frame clones and leaves some out. The profile covers about 640,000 clones, with approximately 13% appearing a single time and more than 0.1% taken by the ten largest. Material for sequencing was naive CD4+ T cells from blood. Receptors originate from a man aged 30 to 45 with type 1 diabetes. Both conserved end residues are part of each CDR3. Fields, in order: J gene, V gene, clone size, D gene, CDR3 DNA, CDR3 protein. The D gene is left open where the match is weak. The size of a clone is reported for some rows only, either as once, few or many, or as a class for expanded clones.

J gene: TRBJ2-3; V gene: TRBV9; clone size: few; D gene: TRBD1; CDR3 DNA: TGTGCCAGCAGCGTACGACAGGGTGCGGATACGCAGTATTTT; CDR3 protein: CASSVRQGADTQYF
J gene: TRBJ2-1; V gene: TRBV9; clone size: -; D gene: -; CDR3 DNA: TGTGCCAGCAGCGTAGTGGATTACAATGAGCAGTTCTTC; CDR3 protein: CASSVVDYNEQFF
J gene: TRBJ2-1; V gene: TRBV27; clone size: -; D gene: -; CDR3 DNA: TGTGCCACCAGGGGATCCCCCTACAATGAGCAGTTCTTC; CDR3 protein: CATRGSPYNEQFF
J gene: TRBJ2-6; V gene: TRBV2; clone size: -; D gene: -; CDR3 DNA: TGTGCCAGCAGTGAGCAGGCTGGGGCCAACGTCCTGACTTTC; CDR3 protein: CASSEQAGANVLTF
J gene: TRBJ1-2; V gene: TRBV6-6; clone size: few; D gene: -; CDR3 DNA: TGTGCCAGTTGGACGGGAGCTAACTATGGCTACACCTTC; CDR3 protein: CASWTGANYGYTF
J gene: TRBJ2-3; V gene: TRBV7-2; clone size: -; D gene: -; CDR3 DNA: TGTGCCAGCAGCCTCCAGGGGGGGCAGGCAGATACGCAGTATTTT; CDR3 protein: CASSLQGGQADTQYF
J gene: TRBJ2-7; V gene: TRBV9; clone size: -; D gene: -; CDR3 DNA: TGTGCCAGCAGCGCGGGGGAATCGGTAGTAACCTACGAGCAGTACTTC; CDR3 protein: CASSAGESVVTYEQYF
J gene: TRBJ2-3; V gene: TRBV7-9; clone size: few; D gene: -; CDR3 DNA: TGTGCCAGCAGCTCCGGGATCACAGATACGCAGTATTTT; CDR3 protein: CASSSGITDTQYF
J gene: TRBJ2-7; V gene: TRBV6-1; clone size: -; D gene: TRBD1; CDR3 DNA: TGTGCCAGCAGCGAACCAGGGACAGGGCGATTCAACGAGCAGTACTTC; CDR3 protein: CASSEPGTGRFNEQYF
J gene: TRBJ2-1; V gene: TRBV5-4; clone size: few; D gene: -; CDR3 DNA: TGTGCCAGCAGCTTACCGAACAATGAGCAGTTCTTC; CDR3 protein: CASSLPNNEQFF
J gene: TRBJ2-7; V gene: TRBV7-9; clone size: few; D gene: -; CDR3 DNA: TGTGCCAGCAGCCACGAGCTCGGCGAGCAGTACTTC; CDR3 protein: CASSHELGEQYF
J gene: TRBJ2-7; V gene: TRBV6-5; clone size: -; D gene: -; CDR3 DNA: TGTGCCAGCAGTTACTTGTACGAGCAGTACTTC; CDR3 protein: CASSYLYEQYF
J gene: TRBJ2-7; V gene: TRBV6-5; clone size: few; D gene: TRBD1; CDR3 DNA: TGTGCCAGCAGTTACCGAGGGGGCGCGAGTTACGAGCAGTACTTC; CDR3 protein: CASSYRGGASYEQYF
J gene: TRBJ1-2; V gene: TRBV30; clone size: few; D gene: -; CDR3 DNA: TGTGCCTGGAGTCGCCAGCGGACTTCTAACTATGGCTACACCTTC; CDR3 protein: CAWSRQRTSNYGYTF
J gene: TRBJ2-5; V gene: TRBV4-3; clone size: few; D gene: -; CDR3 DNA: TGCGCCAGCAGCCCTTGGGGGGCTGGGGAGACCCAGTACTTC; CDR3 protein: CASSPWGAGETQYF
J gene: TRBJ2-3; V gene: TRBV19; clone size: -; D gene: -; CDR3 DNA: TGTGCCAGTGGGGCTCCTGGAGATACGCAGTATTTT; CDR3 protein: CASGAPGDTQYF
J gene: TRBJ2-6; V gene: TRBV9; clone size: few; D gene: -; CDR3 DNA: TGTGCCAGCAGCGTAGGACAGCTCTCTGGGGCCAACGTCCTGACTTTC; CDR3 protein: CASSVGQLSGANVLTF
J gene: TRBJ2-7; V gene: TRBV2; clone size: -; D gene: -; CDR3 DNA: TGTGCCACTCGGAGGACCGAGAGCTCCTACGAGCAGTACTTC; CDR3 protein: CATRRTESSYEQYF
J gene: TRBJ1-4; V gene: TRBV27; clone size: -; D gene: -; CDR3 DNA: TGTGCCAGCTCCGGCTCAGGAAAACTGTTTTTT; CDR3 protein: CASSGSGKLFF
J gene: TRBJ1-2; V gene: TRBV7-9; clone size: few; D gene: TRBD1; CDR3 DNA: TGTGCCAGCAGCACCCGGGACAGTTTGAGCTACACCTTC; CDR3 protein: CASSTRDSLSYTF
J gene: TRBJ2-7; V gene: TRBV5-1; clone size: -; D gene: TRBD1; CDR3 DNA: TGCGCCAGCAGCACCGGACAGGGATCCTACGAGCAGTACTTC; CDR3 protein: CASSTGQGSYEQYF
J gene: TRBJ2-7; V gene: TRBV30; clone size: -; D gene: TRBD1; CDR3 DNA: TGTGCCTGGAACTACGACAGGGTGGGCGAGCAGTACTTC; CDR3 protein: CAWNYDRVGEQYF
J gene: TRBJ2-5; V gene: TRBV5-6; clone size: few; D gene: -; CDR3 DNA: TGTGCCAGCAGCTTCGGGGCCACTAGAGAGACCCAGTACTTC; CDR3 protein: CASSFGATRETQYF
J gene: TRBJ2-1; V gene: TRBV6-6; clone size: few; D gene: TRBD1; CDR3 DNA: TGTGCCAGCAGTTCCACGGGACAGGGGTGGAATGAGCAGTTCTTC; CDR3 protein: CASSSTGQGWNEQFF
J gene: TRBJ2-3; V gene: TRBV7-9; clone size: -; D gene: -; CDR3 DNA: TGTGCCAGCAGCTTAGCCCCAGGGATCGGCACAGATACGCAGTATTTT; CDR3 protein: CASSLAPGIGTDTQYF
J gene: TRBJ2-4; V gene: TRBV28; clone size: few; D gene: -; CDR3 DNA: TGTGCCAGCAGCCCCTCCCACGGCAAAAACATTCAGTACTTC; CDR3 protein: CASSPSHGKNIQYF
J gene: TRBJ1-5; V gene: TRBV5-1; clone size: few; D gene: -; CDR3 DNA: TGCGCCAGCAGCTTAGGTGACGGAAGCAATCAGCCCCAGCATTTT; CDR3 protein: CASSLGDGSNQPQHF
J gene: TRBJ1-5; V gene: TRBV6-1; clone size: -; D gene: -; CDR3 DNA: TGTGCCAGCAGTGCCGGGGGATCGGATCAGCCCCAGCATTTT; CDR3 protein: CASSAGGSDQPQHF
J gene: TRBJ2-2; V gene: TRBV4-3; clone size: few; D gene: TRBD1; CDR3 DNA: TGCGCCAGCAGCCAAGATGTTGGGACAGGGATCACCGGGGAGCTGTTTTTT; CDR3 protein: CASSQDVGTGITGELFF
J gene: TRBJ1-5; V gene: TRBV12-5; clone size: -; D gene: -; CDR3 DNA: TGTGCTAGTGGTTTGGACGGGTCCGGCCGTCAGCATTTT; CDR3 protein: CASGLDGSGRQHF
J gene: TRBJ1-5; V gene: TRBV29-1; clone size: -; D gene: -; CDR3 DNA: TGCAGCGTTGGGGTCGATAGCAATCAGCCCCAGCATTTT; CDR3 protein: CSVGVDSNQPQHF
J gene: TRBJ1-2; V gene: TRBV4-1; clone size: -; D gene: -; CDR3 DNA: TGCGCCAGCAGCCAAGACAGAATGGGGGTCTATGGCTACACCTTC; CDR3 protein: CASSQDRMGVYGYTF
J gene: TRBJ2-2; V gene: TRBV30; clone size: -; D gene: -; CDR3 DNA: TGTGCCTGGAAACGAGGGCAGCACACCGGGGAGCTGTTTTTT; CDR3 protein: CAWKRGQHTGELFF
J gene: TRBJ1-4; V gene: TRBV18; clone size: few; D gene: -; CDR3 DNA: TGTGCCAGCTCACCACAGGAAGCCGGTAATGAAAAACTGTTTTTT; CDR3 protein: CASSPQEAGNEKLFF
J gene: TRBJ2-5; V gene: TRBV18; clone size: few; D gene: -; CDR3 DNA: TGTGCCAGCTCACCACAAGAGGCGTCCCAAGAGACCCAGTACTTC; CDR3 protein: CASSPQEASQETQYF
J gene: TRBJ1-1; V gene: TRBV15; clone size: -; D gene: TRBD1; CDR3 DNA: TGTGCCACCAGCAGTCTTTCGCAGGGGGCAGGAACTGAAGCTTTCTTT; CDR3 protein: CATSSLSQGAGTEAFF
J gene: TRBJ2-1; V gene: TRBV9; clone size: few; D gene: -; CDR3 DNA: TGTGCCAGCAGCGCCCACAGTAATCGTTTCTACAATGAGCAGTTCTTC; CDR3 protein: CASSAHSNRFYNEQFF
J gene: TRBJ1-5; V gene: TRBV28; clone size: few; D gene: TRBD1; CDR3 DNA: TGTGCCAGCGGCCCCCCGGGACAGACTAATCAGCCCCAGCATTTT; CDR3 protein: CASGPPGQTNQPQHF
J gene: TRBJ1-6; V gene: TRBV9; clone size: few; D gene: -; CDR3 DNA: TGTGCCAGCAGCGTAGCCATGGAGAATAATTCACCCCTCCACTTT; CDR3 protein: CASSVAMENNSPLHF